Following are 5 T cell receptor beta chains from one sample sequenced in a study of blood T cells in healthy people across ages. The use of a sample-barcoded 5' primer and a J-beta primer mix characterized a second PCR of about 6 to 12 cycles. TCRdb reanalysed the 5' RACE reads using MiXCR and keeps one entry per CDR3 protein. The sample has roughly 2 million distinct CDR3 sequences, around half seen once. Sequenced material: blood. Every receptor here comes from a woman between 40 and 55 years old in good health.

With respect to this clonotype: One end of the junction does not line up with germline, which may come from a read error. The chain combines TRBV7-9 with TRBJ2-1; TRBD2 is a possible D gene (7 bases). CDR1 is SEHNR and CDR2 is FQNEAQ in the germline V gene (reference sequence). The CDR3 runs to 17 residues. The CDR3 sequence: CASSFRPMGGAYNERFF. In DNA form, the CDR3 reads TGTGCCAGCAGTTTTCGCCCTATGGGGGGGGCTTACAATGAGCGGTTCTTC.

The rearrangement uses TRBV7-9 and TRBJ2-3, with D possibly TRBD1 on 6 matching bases. Trimming pared 0 bases from V and 2 bases from J, leaving 12 bases between. CDR1 is SEHNR and CDR2 is FQNEAQ in the germline V gene (reference sequence). CDR3 size: 16 residues. The CDR3 here is CASSLAPTGPTDTQYF. The CDR3, as DNA: TGTGCCAGCAGCTTAGCTCCAACAGGGCCCACAGATACGCAGTATTTT.

V is TRBV7-2 and J is TRBJ2-7, with 10 bases fitting TRBD2. Germline trimming cut 3 bases from V and 3 bases from J; bases unmatched to any gene: 14. Germline values: CDR1 SGHTA, CDR2 FQGNSA. The CDR3 totals 18 residues. CDR3 residues: CASSLVASGGILHYEQYF. CDR3 coding DNA: TGTGCCAGCAGCTTGGTGGCTAGCGGGGGAATCCTTCACTACGAGCAGTACTTC.

The chain combines TRBV7-9 with TRBJ1-2; 9 bases match TRBD1. From germline, CDR1 is SEHNR and CDR2 FQNEAQ (reference sequence). J was trimmed by 7 bases and V by 6 bases; bases with no gene match: 9. The CDR3 is 14 residues long. CDR3 residues: CASSQTGGASGYTF. CDR3 sequence (DNA): TGTGCCAGCAGTCAAACAGGGGGCGCGAGTGGCTACACCTTC. Full variable domain (outside the CDR3, taken from reference TRBV7-9 and TRBJ1-2): DTGVSQNPRHKITKRGQNVTFRCDPISEHNRLYWYRQTLGQGPEFLTYFQNEAQLEKSRLLSDRFSAERPKGSFSTLEIQRTEQGDSAMYLCASSQTGGASGYTFGSGTRLTVV.

This chain uses TRBV3-1 with TRBJ2-5; D is unresolved. This CDR3 has 15 residues. Trimming removed 4 bases at V and 2 bases at J, with 14 bases between. CDR1 and CDR2 (germline): LGHDT, YNNKEL (reference sequence). In DNA, the CDR3 is TGTGCCAGCAGCCGCTCTCGGATCGGGCAAGAGACCCAGTACTTC. Its translation: CASSRSRIGQETQYF.